Sequencing of this T cell receptor beta chain was carried out in a study of T cell changes during pregnancy in multiple sclerosis. Method: immunoSEQ multiplex PCR; TCRdb's copy keeps in-frame clones and lacks some. The sample holds roughly 63,000 clones; roughly 88% are singletons and the top ten take 2% to 2.5%. Germline trimming cut 5 bases from V and 5 bases from J; bases unmatched to any gene: 5. Germline V CDR1 and CDR2: SGHTA, FQGTGA. This CDR3 comprises 14 residues. J is TRBJ2-7 and V is TRBV7-3; 11 bases agree with TRBD1. The sequencing used peripheral blood, collected in the second trimester of pregnancy. The receptor's source is a female donor in good health, enrolled as a control in a pregnancy study. This CDR3 is CASSAGTGGNEQYF. DNA for the CDR3: TGTGCCAGCAGCGCCGGGACAGGGGGTAACGAGCAGTACTTC. Supplemented by reference TRBV7-3 and TRBJ2-7, the full variable domain reads GAGVSQTPSNKVTEKGKYVELRCDPISGHTALYWYRQSLGQGPEFLIYFQGTGAADDSGLPNDRFFAVRPEGSVSTLKIQRTERGDSAVYLCASSAGTGGNEQYFGPGTRLTVT.